Given below is one T cell receptor beta chain in context. What it binds is not known. RNA transcripts yielded amplified TCR beta CDR3 regions. Carried out on the TCR CDR3, a first-round RT-PCR used the HTBI primer set. MiXCR, applied by TCRdb to the multiplex PCR reads, yields one record per CDR3 protein. The sample lists a few hundred thousand distinct CDR3 sequences; around 15% were seen once. The entry originates in a study of T cells in Graves' hyperthyroidism and ophthalmopathy. Whole-study results and caveats: The authors' 13 V-J model separated ophthalmopathy from stable hyperthyroidism.

The study excluded patients with uncontrolled infection, other autoimmune disease, pregnancy or lactation. The diagnoses drew upon clinical symptoms, serum thyroxine and TRAb, thyroid ultrasound and orbital computed tomography. The sample was blood. This TCR came from a woman in her 40s with Graves' ophthalmopathy.

The chain's CDR3 is CAITETPNSPLHF. CDR3 nucleotide sequence: TGTGCCATAACCGAGACTCCGAATTCACCCCTCCACTTT. The rearrangement links TRBV10-3 to TRBJ1-6; no clear D. Germline CDR1 is ENHRY and CDR2 is SYGVKD. This CDR3 spans 13 amino acids. Trimming stripped 9 bases from V and 7 bases from J, with 13 bases between.